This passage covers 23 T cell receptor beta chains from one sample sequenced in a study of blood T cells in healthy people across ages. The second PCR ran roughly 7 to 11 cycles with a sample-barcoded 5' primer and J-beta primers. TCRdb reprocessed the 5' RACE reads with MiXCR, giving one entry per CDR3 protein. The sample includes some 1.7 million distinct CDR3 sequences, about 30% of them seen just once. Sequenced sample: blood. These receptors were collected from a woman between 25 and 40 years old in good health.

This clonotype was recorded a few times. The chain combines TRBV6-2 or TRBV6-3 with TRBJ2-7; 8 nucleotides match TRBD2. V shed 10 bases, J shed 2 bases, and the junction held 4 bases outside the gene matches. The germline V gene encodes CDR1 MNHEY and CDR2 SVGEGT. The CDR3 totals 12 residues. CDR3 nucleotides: TGTGCCACAAATAGCGGGGCCTACGAGCAGTACTTC. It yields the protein CATNSGAYEQYF.

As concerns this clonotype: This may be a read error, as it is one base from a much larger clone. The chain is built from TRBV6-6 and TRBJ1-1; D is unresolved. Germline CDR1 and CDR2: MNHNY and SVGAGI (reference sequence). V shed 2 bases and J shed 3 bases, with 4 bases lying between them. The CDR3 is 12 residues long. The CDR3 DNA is TGTGCCAGCAGTTACGTGGACACTGAAGCTTTCTTT. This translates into CASSYVDTEAFF.

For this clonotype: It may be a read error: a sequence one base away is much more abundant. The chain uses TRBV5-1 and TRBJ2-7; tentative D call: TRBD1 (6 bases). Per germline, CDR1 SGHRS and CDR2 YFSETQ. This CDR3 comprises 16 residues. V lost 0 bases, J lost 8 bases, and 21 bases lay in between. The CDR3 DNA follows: TGCGCCAGCAGCTTGGAACAGGGATCAGGCTTTCGCAAGCAGTACTTC. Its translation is CASSLEQGSGFRKQYF.

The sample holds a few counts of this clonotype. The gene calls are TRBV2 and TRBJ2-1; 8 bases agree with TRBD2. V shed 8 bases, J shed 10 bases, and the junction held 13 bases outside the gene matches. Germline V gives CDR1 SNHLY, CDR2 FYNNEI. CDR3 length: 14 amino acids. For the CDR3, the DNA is TGTGCCAGCGTCCTACTAGCGGAGGGGGAGGAGCAGTTCTTC. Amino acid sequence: CASVLLAEGEEQFF.

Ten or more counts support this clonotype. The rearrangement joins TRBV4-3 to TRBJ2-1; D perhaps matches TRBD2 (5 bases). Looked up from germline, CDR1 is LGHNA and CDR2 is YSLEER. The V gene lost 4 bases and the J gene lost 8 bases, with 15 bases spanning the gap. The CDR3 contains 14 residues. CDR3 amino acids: CASSLGVTTHEQFF. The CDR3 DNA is TGCGCCAGCAGCCTCGGGGTTACTACACATGAGCAGTTCTTC.

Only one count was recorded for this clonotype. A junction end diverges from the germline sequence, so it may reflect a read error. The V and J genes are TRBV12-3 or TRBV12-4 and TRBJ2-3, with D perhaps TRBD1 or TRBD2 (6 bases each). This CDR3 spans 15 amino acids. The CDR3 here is CASSLDLGGGDTRYF. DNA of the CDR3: TGTGCCAGCAGTTTAGATTTAGGAGGGGGAGATACGCGGTATTTT.

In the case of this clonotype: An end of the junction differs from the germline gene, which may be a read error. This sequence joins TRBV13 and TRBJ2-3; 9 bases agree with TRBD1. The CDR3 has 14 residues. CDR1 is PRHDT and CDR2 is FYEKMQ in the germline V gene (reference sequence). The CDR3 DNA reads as TGTGCCAGCGGCTTCGGACAGGGGAGGAGTACGCAGTATTTT. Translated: CASGFGQGRSTQYF.

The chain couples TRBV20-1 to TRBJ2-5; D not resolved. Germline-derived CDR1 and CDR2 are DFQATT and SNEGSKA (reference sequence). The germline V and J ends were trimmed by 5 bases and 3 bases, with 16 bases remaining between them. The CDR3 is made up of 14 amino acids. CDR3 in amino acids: CSADDKGLKETQYF. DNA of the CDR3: TGCAGTGCTGACGACAAGGGTCTAAAAGAGACCCAGTACTTC.

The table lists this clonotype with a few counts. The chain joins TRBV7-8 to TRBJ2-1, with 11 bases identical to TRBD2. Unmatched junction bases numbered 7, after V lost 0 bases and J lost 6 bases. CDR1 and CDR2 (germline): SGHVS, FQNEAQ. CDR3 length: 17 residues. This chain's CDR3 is CASSLALGTSGRNEQFF. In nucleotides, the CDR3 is TGTGCCAGCAGCTTAGCGCTAGGGACTAGCGGTCGCAATGAGCAGTTCTTC.

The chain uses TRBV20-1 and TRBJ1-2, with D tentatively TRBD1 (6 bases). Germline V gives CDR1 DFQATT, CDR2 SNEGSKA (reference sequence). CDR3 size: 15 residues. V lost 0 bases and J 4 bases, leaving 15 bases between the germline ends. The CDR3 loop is CSARDASTGTYGYTF. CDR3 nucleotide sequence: TGCAGTGCTAGAGATGCATCCACAGGGACCTATGGCTACACCTTC.

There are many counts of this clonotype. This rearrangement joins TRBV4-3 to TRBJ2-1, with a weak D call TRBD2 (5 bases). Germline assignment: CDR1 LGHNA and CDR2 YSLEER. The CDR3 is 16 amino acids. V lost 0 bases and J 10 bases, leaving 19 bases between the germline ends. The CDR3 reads CASSQDRLKRGGEQFF. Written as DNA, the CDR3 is TGCGCCAGCAGCCAAGATAGATTGAAGAGAGGCGGGGAGCAGTTCTTC.

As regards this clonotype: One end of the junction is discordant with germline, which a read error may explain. In nucleotides, the CDR3 is TGTGCCAACAGCCTGGACAGGCGGAATGAAAAACTGTTTTTT. It yields the protein CANSLDRRNEKLFF. The chain combines TRBV7-2 with TRBJ1-4; 7 bases agree with TRBD1. The CDR3 is 14 residues long. Germline lookup yields CDR1 SGHTA and CDR2 FQGNSA.

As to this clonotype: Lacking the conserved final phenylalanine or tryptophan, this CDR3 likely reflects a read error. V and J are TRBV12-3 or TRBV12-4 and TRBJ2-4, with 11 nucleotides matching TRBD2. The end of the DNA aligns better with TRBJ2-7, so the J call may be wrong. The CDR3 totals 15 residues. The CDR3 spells CASSLVLAGAYEQYY. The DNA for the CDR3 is TGTGCCAGCAGTTTAGTACTAGCGGGAGCTTACGAGCAGTACTAC.

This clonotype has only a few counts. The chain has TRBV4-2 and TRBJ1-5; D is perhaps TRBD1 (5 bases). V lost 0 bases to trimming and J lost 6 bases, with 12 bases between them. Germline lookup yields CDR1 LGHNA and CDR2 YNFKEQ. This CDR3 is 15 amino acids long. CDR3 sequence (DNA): TGTGCCAGCAGCCAAGAGAGGGGCGGGAGTCAGCCCCAGCATTTT. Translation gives CASSQERGGSQPQHF.

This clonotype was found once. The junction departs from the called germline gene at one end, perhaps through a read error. This CDR3 is CNARGVGWRGGNQETQYF. The CDR3 DNA is TGCAATGCTAGAGGGGTCGGTTGGCGGGGGGGCAACCAAGAGACCCAGTACTTC. V is TRBV20-1 and J is TRBJ2-5, with 9 bases identical to TRBD2. The germline V gene has CDR1 DFQATT and CDR2 SNEGSKA (reference sequence). This CDR3 region has 18 residues.

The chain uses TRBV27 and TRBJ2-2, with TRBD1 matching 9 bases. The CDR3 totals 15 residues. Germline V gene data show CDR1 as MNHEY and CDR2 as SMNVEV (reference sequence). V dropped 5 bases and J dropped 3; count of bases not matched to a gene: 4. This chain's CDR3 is CASSTQGAYTGELFF. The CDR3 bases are TGTGCCAGCAGTACACAGGGGGCCTACACCGGGGAGCTGTTTTTT.

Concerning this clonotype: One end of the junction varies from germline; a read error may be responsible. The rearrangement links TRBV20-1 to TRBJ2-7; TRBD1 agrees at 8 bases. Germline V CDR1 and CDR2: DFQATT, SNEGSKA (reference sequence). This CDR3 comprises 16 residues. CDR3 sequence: CSTRDQMAGGSHEQYF. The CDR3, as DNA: TGCAGTACTAGAGATCAGATGGCAGGGGGCTCCCACGAGCAGTACTTC.

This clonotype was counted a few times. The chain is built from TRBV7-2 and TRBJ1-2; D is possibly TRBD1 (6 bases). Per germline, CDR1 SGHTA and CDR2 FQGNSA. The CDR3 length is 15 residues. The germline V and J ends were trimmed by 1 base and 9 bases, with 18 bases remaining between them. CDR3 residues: CASSLVTEPGQSYTF. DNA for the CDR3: TGTGCCAGCAGCTTAGTTACCGAACCCGGACAGAGCTACACCTTC.

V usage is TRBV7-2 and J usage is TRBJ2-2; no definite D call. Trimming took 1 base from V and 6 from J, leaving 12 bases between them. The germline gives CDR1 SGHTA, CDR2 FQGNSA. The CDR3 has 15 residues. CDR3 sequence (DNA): TGTGCCAGCAGCTTAGTCCGGGCAGTTCCCGGGGAGCTGTTTTTT. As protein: CASSLVRAVPGELFF.

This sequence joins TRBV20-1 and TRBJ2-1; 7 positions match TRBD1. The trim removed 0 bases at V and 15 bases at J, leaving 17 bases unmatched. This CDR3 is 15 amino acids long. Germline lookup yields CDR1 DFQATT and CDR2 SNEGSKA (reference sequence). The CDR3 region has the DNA TGCAGTGCTAGAGACCCATACAGGGGACAAGAGACCCTGTTCTTC. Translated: CSARDPYRGQETLFF.

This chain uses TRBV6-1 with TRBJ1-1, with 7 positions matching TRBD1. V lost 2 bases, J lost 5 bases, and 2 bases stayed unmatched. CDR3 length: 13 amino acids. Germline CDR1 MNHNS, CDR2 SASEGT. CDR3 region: CASSELRGTEAFF. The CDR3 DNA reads TGTGCCAGCAGTGAACTCAGGGGGACTGAAGCTTTCTTT.

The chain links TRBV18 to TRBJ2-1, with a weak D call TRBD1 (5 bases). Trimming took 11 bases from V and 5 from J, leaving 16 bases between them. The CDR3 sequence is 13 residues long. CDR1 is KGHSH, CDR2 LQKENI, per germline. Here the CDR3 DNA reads TGTGCCGGATCCCCAGGGTTGGACAATGAGCAGTTCTTC. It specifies CAGSPGLDNEQFF.

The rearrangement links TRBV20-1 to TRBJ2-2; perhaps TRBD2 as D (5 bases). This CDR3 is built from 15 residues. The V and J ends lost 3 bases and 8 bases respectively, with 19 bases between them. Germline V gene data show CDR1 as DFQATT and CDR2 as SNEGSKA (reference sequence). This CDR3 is CSASEGSPQEGELFF. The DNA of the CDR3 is TGCAGTGCTAGTGAGGGCTCACCCCAAGAAGGGGAGCTGTTTTTT.